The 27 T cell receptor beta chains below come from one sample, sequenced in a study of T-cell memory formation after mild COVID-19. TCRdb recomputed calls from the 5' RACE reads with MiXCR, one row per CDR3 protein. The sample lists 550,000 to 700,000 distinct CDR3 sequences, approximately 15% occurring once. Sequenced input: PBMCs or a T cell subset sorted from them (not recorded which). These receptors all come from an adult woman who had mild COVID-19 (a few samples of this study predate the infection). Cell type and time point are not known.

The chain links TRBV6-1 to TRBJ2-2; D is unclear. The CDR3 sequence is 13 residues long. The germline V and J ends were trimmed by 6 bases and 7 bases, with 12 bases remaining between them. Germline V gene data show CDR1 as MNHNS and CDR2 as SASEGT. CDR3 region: CASRASLVGELFF. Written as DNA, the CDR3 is TGTGCCAGCAGGGCTAGTTTGGTCGGGGAGCTGTTTTTT.

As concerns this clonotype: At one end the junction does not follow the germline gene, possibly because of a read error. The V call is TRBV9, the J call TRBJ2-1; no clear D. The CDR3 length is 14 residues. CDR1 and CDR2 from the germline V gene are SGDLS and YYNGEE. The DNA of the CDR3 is TGTGCCAGCAGCGTAGTCCCCTCCCACAATGAGCAGTTCTTC. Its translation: CASSVVPSHNEQFF.

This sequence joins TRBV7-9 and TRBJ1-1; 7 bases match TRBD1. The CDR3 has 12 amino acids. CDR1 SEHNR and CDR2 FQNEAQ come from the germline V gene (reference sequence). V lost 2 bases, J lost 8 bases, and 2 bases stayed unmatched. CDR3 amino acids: CASSLPGQEAFF. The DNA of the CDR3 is TGTGCCAGCAGCTTACCGGGACAGGAAGCTTTCTTT.

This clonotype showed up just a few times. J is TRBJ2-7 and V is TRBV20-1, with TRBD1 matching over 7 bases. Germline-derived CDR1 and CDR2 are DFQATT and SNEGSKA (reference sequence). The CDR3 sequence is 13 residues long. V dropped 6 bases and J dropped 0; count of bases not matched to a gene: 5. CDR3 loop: CSAEGASSYEQYF. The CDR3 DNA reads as TGCAGTGCCGAGGGGGCTAGCTCCTACGAGCAGTACTTC.

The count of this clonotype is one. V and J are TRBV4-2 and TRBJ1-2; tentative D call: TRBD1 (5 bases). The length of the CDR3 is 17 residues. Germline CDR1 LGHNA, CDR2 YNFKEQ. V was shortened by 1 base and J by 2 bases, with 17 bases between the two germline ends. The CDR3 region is CASSQAGTGTLNYGYTF. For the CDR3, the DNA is TGTGCCAGCAGCCAAGCTGGGACGGGGACCCTCAACTATGGCTACACCTTC.

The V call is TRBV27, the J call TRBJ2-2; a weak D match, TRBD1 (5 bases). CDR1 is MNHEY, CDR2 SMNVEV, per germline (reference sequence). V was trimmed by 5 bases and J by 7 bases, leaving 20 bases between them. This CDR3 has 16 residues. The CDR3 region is CASSLDASSRGGELFF. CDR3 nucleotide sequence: TGTGCCAGCAGTCTCGACGCCTCGTCTAGGGGCGGGGAGCTGTTTTTT.

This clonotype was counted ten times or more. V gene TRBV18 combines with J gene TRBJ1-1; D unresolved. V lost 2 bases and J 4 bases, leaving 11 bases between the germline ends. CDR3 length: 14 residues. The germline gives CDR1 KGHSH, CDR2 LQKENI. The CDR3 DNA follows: TGTGCCAGCTCACCAGTCAAACGGATCACTGAAGCTTTCTTT. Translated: CASSPVKRITEAFF.

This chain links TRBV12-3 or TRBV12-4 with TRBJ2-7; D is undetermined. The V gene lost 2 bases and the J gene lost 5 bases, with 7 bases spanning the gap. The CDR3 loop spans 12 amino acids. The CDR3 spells CASSLQVHEQYF. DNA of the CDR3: TGTGCCAGCAGTTTACAAGTCCACGAGCAGTACTTC.

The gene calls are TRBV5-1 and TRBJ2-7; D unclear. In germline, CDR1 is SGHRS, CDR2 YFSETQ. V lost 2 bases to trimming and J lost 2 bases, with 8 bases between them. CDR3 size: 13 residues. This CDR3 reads CASSLRTAYEQYF. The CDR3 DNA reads TGCGCCAGCAGCTTACGGACGGCCTACGAGCAGTACTTC.

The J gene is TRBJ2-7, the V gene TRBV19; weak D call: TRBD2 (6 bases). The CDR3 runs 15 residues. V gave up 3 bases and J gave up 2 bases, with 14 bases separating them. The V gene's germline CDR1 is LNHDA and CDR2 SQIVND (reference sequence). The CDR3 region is CASSIFSGDAYEQYF. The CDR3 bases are TGTGCCAGTAGTATCTTTAGCGGAGATGCCTACGAGCAGTACTTC.

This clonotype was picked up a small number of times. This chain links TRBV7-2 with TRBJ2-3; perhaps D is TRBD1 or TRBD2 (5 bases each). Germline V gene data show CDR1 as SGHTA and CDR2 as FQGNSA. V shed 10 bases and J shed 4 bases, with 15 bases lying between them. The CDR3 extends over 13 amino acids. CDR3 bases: TGTGCCACCGCGACCGGGGCTCCAGATACGCAGTATTTT. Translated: CATATGAPDTQYF.

The DNA for the CDR3 is TGTGCCTGGAGTTCGAGGACTAGCGGGGCCAACAATGAGCAGTTCTTC. Amino acids: CAWSSRTSGANNEQFF. The rearrangement links TRBV30 to TRBJ2-1; 12 bases line up with TRBD2. CDR1 GTSNPN and CDR2 SVGIG come from the germline V gene (reference sequence). V trimming: 2 bases; J trimming: 5 bases; junction bases outside the gene matches: 7. This CDR3 contains 16 residues.

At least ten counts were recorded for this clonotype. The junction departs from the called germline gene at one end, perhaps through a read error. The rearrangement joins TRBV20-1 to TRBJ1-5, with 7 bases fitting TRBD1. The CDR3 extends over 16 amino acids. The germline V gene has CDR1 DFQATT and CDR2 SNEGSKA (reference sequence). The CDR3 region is CSAGDHKDRGNQPQHF. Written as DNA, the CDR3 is TGCAGTGCTGGAGACCACAAAGACAGGGGCAATCAGCCCCAGCATTTT.

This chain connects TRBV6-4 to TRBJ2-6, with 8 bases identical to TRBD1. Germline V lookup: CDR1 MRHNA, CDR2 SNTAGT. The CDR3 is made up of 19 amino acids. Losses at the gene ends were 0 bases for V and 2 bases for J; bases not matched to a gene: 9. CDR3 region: CASSDSFRTGKPGANVLTF. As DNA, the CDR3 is TGTGCCAGCAGTGACTCTTTCCGGACAGGGAAGCCTGGGGCCAACGTCCTGACTTTC.

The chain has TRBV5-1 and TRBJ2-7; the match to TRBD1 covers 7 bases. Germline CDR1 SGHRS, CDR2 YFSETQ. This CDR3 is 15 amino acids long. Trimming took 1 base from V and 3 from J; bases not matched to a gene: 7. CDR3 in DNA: TGCGCCAGCAGCTTGCCCGGACAGGCAGGCTACGAGCAGTACTTC. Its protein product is CASSLPGQAGYEQYF.

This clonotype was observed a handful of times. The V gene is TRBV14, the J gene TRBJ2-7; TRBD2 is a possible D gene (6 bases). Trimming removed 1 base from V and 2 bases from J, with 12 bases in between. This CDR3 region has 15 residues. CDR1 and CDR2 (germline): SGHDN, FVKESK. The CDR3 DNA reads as TGTGCCAGCAGCCAAGCCGGGGGAACTGCCTACGAGCAGTACTTC. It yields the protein CASSQAGGTAYEQYF. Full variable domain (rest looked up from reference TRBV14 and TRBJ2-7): EAGVTQFPSHSVIEKGQTVTLRCDPISGHDNLYWYRRVMGKEIKFLLHFVKESKQDESGMPNNRFLAERTGGTYSTLKVQPAELEDSGVYFCASSQAGGTAYEQYFGPGTRLTVT.

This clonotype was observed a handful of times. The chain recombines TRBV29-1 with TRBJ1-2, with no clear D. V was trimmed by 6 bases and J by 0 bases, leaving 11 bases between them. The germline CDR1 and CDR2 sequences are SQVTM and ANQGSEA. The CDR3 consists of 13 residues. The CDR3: CSVWTLSNYGYTF. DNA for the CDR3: TGCAGCGTGTGGACCCTATCTAACTATGGCTACACCTTC.

This CDR3 reads CASQGGDTDTQYF. CDR3 DNA sequence: TGTGCCAGCCAGGGAGGGGACACAGATACGCAGTATTTT. The V gene is TRBV7-3, the J gene TRBJ2-3; 7 nucleotides align to TRBD2. The germline V gene has CDR1 SGHTA and CDR2 FQGTGA. The CDR3 totals 13 residues. V gave up 8 bases and J gave up 2 bases; unmatched junction bases: 4.

Here the CDR3 reads CASNDLYRGNEQYF. The DNA for the CDR3 is TGCGCCAGCAACGACCTTTACAGGGGGAACGAGCAGTACTTC. The rearrangement links TRBV5-1 to TRBJ2-7, with 8 bases lining up with TRBD1. The CDR3 length is 14 residues. The ends lost 6 bases at V and 5 bases at J; junction bases unmatched: 10. CDR1 and CDR2 (germline): SGHRS, YFSETQ.

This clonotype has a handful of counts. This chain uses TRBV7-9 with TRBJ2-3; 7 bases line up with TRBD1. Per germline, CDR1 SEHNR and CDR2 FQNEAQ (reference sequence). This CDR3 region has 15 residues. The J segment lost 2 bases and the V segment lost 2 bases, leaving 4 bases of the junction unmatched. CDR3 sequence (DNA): TGTGCCAGCAGCTTATCGGACAGGCCCACAGATACGCAGTATTTT. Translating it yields CASSLSDRPTDTQYF.

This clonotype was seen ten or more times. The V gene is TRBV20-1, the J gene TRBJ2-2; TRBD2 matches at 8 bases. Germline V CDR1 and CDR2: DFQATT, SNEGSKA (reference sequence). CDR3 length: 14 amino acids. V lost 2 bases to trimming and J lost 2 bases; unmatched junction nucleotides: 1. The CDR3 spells CSARSGGNTGELFF. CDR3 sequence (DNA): TGCAGTGCTAGAAGCGGGGGAAACACCGGGGAGCTGTTTTTT.

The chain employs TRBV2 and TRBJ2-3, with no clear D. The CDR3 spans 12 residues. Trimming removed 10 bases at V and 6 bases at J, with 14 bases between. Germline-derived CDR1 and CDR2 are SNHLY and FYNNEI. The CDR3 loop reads CATASSKDTQYF. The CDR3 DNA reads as TGTGCCACCGCGAGTTCGAAGGATACGCAGTATTTT. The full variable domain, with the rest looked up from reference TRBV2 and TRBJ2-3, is EPEVTQTPSHQVTQMGQEVILRCVPISNHLYFYWYRQILGQKVEFLVSFYNNEISEKSEIFDDQFSVERPDGSNFTLKIRSTKLEDSAMYFCATASSKDTQYFGPGTRLTVL.

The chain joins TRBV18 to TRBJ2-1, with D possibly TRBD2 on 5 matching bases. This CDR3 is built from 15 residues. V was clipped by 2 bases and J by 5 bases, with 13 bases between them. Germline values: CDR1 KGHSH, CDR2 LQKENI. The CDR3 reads CASSPISGQDNEQFF. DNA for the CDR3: TGTGCCAGCTCACCAATCAGCGGCCAGGACAATGAGCAGTTCTTC.

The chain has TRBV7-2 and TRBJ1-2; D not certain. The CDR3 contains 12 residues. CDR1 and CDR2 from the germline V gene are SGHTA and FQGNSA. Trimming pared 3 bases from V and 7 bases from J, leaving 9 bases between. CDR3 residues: CASSLDLSGYTF. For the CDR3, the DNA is TGTGCCAGCAGCTTGGATTTAAGTGGCTACACCTTC.

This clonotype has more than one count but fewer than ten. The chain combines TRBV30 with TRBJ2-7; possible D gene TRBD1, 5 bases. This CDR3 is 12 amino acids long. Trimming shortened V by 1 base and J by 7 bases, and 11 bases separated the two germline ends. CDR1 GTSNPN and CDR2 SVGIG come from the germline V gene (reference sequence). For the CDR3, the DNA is TGTGCCTGGAGTGCCGTCGGACATGAGCAGTACTTC. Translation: CAWSAVGHEQYF.

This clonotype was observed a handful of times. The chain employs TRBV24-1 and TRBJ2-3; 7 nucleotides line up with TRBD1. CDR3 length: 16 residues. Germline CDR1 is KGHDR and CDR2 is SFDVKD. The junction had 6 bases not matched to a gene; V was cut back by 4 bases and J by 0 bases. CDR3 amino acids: CATSEPTGPSTDTQYF. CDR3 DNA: TGTGCCACCAGTGAACCGACAGGGCCTAGCACAGATACGCAGTATTTT.

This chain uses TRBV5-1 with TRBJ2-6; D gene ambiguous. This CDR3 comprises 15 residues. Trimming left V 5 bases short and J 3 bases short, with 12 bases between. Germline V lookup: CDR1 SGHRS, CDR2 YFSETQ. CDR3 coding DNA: TGCGCCAGCAGATTGCAGTGGGATGGGGCCAACGTCCTGACTTTC. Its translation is CASRLQWDGANVLTF.